These 21 T cell receptor beta chains share one sample of origin, sequenced in a study of regulatory T cells in long-lasting Graves disease. Construction of the TCR beta libraries employed iRepertoire HTBI primers in conjunction with Arm-PCR of CDR3 regions. TCRdb redid the calling of the multiplex PCR reads with MiXCR, one entry per CDR3 protein. The table lists 300,000 to 450,000 distinct CDR3 sequences, around 16% of them singletons. Time point: newly diagnosed GD, antithyroid drugs for less than 3 months. Scientists built the TCR library using RNA that was extracted from PBMCs. Here the sequenced sample was peripheral blood mononuclear cells (PBMCs), taken at new diagnosis, from a patient treated with antithyroid drugs. The receptors were gathered from a female donor with Graves disease.

Ten or more counts support this clonotype. This rearrangement joins TRBV14 to TRBJ1-6; 8 nucleotides agree with TRBD1. The CDR3 is 15 amino acids. Germline V CDR1 and CDR2: SGHDN, FVKESK. With 1 base clipped from V and 8 bases from J, the junction kept 4 bases outside the gene matches. The CDR3 DNA is TGTGCCAGCAGCCAAGTTGCAGGGGGCCATTCACCCCTCCACTTT. It yields the protein CASSQVAGGHSPLHF.

This clonotype was picked up a small number of times. CDR3 residues: CAISESMVLEQFF. The DNA of the CDR3 is TGTGCCATCAGTGAGTCGATGGTACTTGAGCAGTTCTTC. The rearrangement uses TRBV10-3 and TRBJ2-1; D gene uncertain. V was cut by 0 bases and J by 9 bases, with 9 bases left in between. Germline lookup yields CDR1 ENHRY and CDR2 SYGVKD. CDR3 length equals 13 residues.

Many counts were recorded for this clonotype. The genes are TRBV7-9 and TRBJ2-7, with 8 bases that match TRBD1. Losses at the gene ends were 3 bases for V and 4 bases for J; bases not matched to a gene: 5. This CDR3 contains 14 residues. Germline V gives CDR1 SEHNR, CDR2 FQNEAQ (reference sequence). The CDR3: CASSFTDREYEQYF. The CDR3 DNA reads TGTGCCAGCAGCTTCACGGACAGGGAATACGAGCAGTACTTC.

A word on this clonotype: A much larger clone lies a single base off, so this may be a read error. J is TRBJ1-5 and V is TRBV7-2, with a tentative D call TRBD1 (5 bases). In germline, CDR1 is SGHTA, CDR2 FQGNSA. This CDR3 is built from 15 residues. The DNA for the CDR3 is TGTGCCTGCAGTCGTGACAGCCTTAGCAATCAGCCCCAGCATTTT. Translating it yields CACSRDSLSNQPQHF.

V and J are TRBV9 and TRBJ2-7, with 7 bases lining up with TRBD2. The ends lost 4 bases at V and 6 bases at J; junction bases unmatched: 7. Germline CDR1 and CDR2: SGDLS and YYNGEE. The CDR3 runs to 13 residues. The CDR3 bases are TGTGCCAGCAGCACTAGAGGGAGGGGCGAGCAGTACTTC. Translation gives CASSTRGRGEQYF.

This clonotype was detected once. The rearrangement uses TRBV5-1 and TRBJ2-1; no firm D call. The ends were cut back, 2 bases at V and 6 bases at J, with 12 bases in the middle. Germline V gene sequence: CDR1 SGHRS, CDR2 YFSETQ. The CDR3 runs 14 residues. The CDR3 region has the DNA TGCGCCAGCAGCTTCCCCCTCTTAACCAATGAGCAGTTCTTC. Protein sequence: CASSFPLLTNEQFF.

This clonotype has a count of ten or more. The V gene is TRBV19, the J gene TRBJ1-4; TRBD1 might be the D (5 bases). Trimming cost V 5 bases and J 0 bases, with 16 bases left between them. From germline, CDR1 is LNHDA and CDR2 SQIVND (reference sequence). This CDR3 is 17 amino acids long. DNA of the CDR3: TGTGCCAGTAGTCTTCAGGGAGGAGGAGCAACTAATGAAAAACTGTTTTTT. Its protein is CASSLQGGGATNEKLFF.

The V and J genes are TRBV19 and TRBJ1-3; D call uncertain. V was shortened by 5 bases and J by 4 bases, with 15 bases between the two germline ends. Germline V lookup: CDR1 LNHDA, CDR2 SQIVND (reference sequence). This CDR3 is built from 15 residues. CDR3 region: CASSLRWEVGNTIYF. CDR3 DNA: TGTGCCAGTAGTCTCCGATGGGAAGTCGGAAACACCATATATTTT. The variable domain in full, with the rest retrieved from reference TRBV19 and TRBJ1-3, is DGGITQSPKYLFRKEGQNVTLSCEQNLNHDAMYWYRQDPGQGLRLIYYSQIVNDFQKGDIAEGYSVSREKKESFPLTVTSAQKNPTAFYLCASSLRWEVGNTIYFGEGSWLTVV.

This clonotype was recorded at least ten times. The J gene is TRBJ1-6, the V gene TRBV5-1; TRBD1 is a possible D gene (6 bases). V shed 0 bases and J shed 6 bases, with 16 bases lying between them. Germline lookup yields CDR1 SGHRS and CDR2 YFSETQ. The CDR3 consists of 17 residues. The CDR3 spells CASSLALGGEVNSPLHF. DNA of the CDR3: TGCGCCAGCAGCTTGGCCCTCGGGGGCGAGGTTAATTCACCCCTCCACTTT.

This clonotype was seen more than once but under ten times. V usage is TRBV5-1 and J usage is TRBJ1-1, with 9 bases aligning to TRBD1. This CDR3 spans 17 amino acids. Germline-derived CDR1 and CDR2 are SGHRS and YFSETQ. V lost 3 bases, J lost 5 bases, and 14 bases stayed unmatched. The CDR3 nucleotides read TGCGCCAGCAGCTCGTCATCCGCCGGGACAGGGAGAACTGAAGCTTTCTTT. This codes for CASSSSSAGTGRTEAFF.

This clonotype was picked up many times. This chain connects TRBV6-2 or TRBV6-3 to TRBJ2-1; TRBD2 is a possible D gene (5 bases). The germline V gene has CDR1 MNHEY and CDR2 SVGEGT. This CDR3 is built from 15 residues. The germline V and J ends were trimmed by 0 bases and 10 bases, with 16 bases remaining between them. The CDR3 loop is CASSYSRALPKEQFF. CDR3 nucleotides: TGTGCCAGCAGTTACTCGAGGGCCCTACCTAAAGAGCAGTTCTTC.

The table lists this clonotype with a few counts. The chain carries TRBV7-9 and TRBJ1-4; 10 bases map to TRBD1. Germline V lookup: CDR1 SEHNR, CDR2 FQNEAQ (reference sequence). CDR3 size: 15 residues. The V gene end was trimmed by 5 bases and the J gene end by 7 bases; junction bases not matched to a gene: 7. CDR3 loop: CASSQRQGAGEKLFF. CDR3 DNA: TGTGCCAGCAGCCAGCGACAGGGGGCGGGTGAAAAACTGTTTTTT. Filled out from reference TRBV7-9 and TRBJ1-4, the complete variable domain reads DTGVSQNPRHKITKRGQNVTFRCDPISEHNRLYWYRQTLGQGPEFLTYFQNEAQLEKSRLLSDRFSAERPKGSFSTLEIQRTEQGDSAMYLCASSQRQGAGEKLFFGSGTQLSVL.

The CDR3 spells CASSETGQGAPNQPQHF. CDR3 bases: TGTGCCAGCAGCGAAACGGGACAGGGGGCACCCAATCAGCCCCAGCATTTT. This chain uses TRBV7-3 with TRBJ1-5; TRBD1 matches at 12 bases. This CDR3 is 17 amino acids long. The germline CDR1 and CDR2 sequences are SGHTA and FQGTGA. Germline trimming cut 5 bases from V and 3 bases from J; bases unmatched to any gene: 8. The full variable domain, with the rest looked up from reference TRBV7-3 and TRBJ1-5, is GAGVSQTPSNKVTEKGKYVELRCDPISGHTALYWYRQSLGQGPEFLIYFQGTGAADDSGLPNDRFFAVRPEGSVSTLKIQRTERGDSAVYLCASSETGQGAPNQPQHFGDGTRLSIL.

This clonotype was counted many times. The chain recombines TRBV7-3 with TRBJ2-1; 13 nucleotides align to TRBD2. J gave up 8 bases and V 6 bases, and 10 bases lay outside the gene matches. The CDR3 sequence is 16 residues long. CDR1 and CDR2 (germline): SGHTA, FQGTGA. The CDR3: CASSSGLAGNLDEQFF. The CDR3 DNA sequence: TGTGCCAGCAGTTCGGGACTAGCGGGAAACCTCGATGAGCAGTTCTTC.

In this sample, this clonotype turned up many times. The rearrangement joins TRBV6-1 to TRBJ1-1; D not certain. The germline V gene encodes CDR1 MNHNS and CDR2 SASEGT. Trimming took off 8 bases at V and 11 bases at J, with 15 bases between the two ends. The CDR3 has 11 residues. The CDR3 protein is CASCSGLPAFF. In DNA, the CDR3 is TGTGCCAGCTGCTCGGGATTACCCGCTTTCTTT.

V usage is TRBV20-1 and J usage is TRBJ2-7; TRBD2 aligns across 13 bases. This CDR3 has 18 residues. Germline-derived CDR1 and CDR2 are DFQATT and SNEGSKA (reference sequence). V was clipped by 2 bases and J by 5 bases; unmatched bases: 15. The CDR3 DNA reads as TGCAGTGCTAGAAGGCAGGGACGGTCTGGACTAGCGGGGGACGAGCAGTACTTC. Translation gives CSARRQGRSGLAGDEQYF.

The sample holds a few counts of this clonotype. The chain links TRBV5-1 to TRBJ1-2; D ambiguous. V was trimmed by 0 bases and J by 3 bases, leaving 9 bases between them. There are 14 residues in the CDR3. In germline, CDR1 is SGHRS, CDR2 YFSETQ. CDR3 DNA sequence: TGCGCCAGCAGCTTGGATGGGCCCGACTATGGCTACACCTTC. Its translation: CASSLDGPDYGYTF. The full variable domain, rest sourced from reference TRBV5-1 and TRBJ1-2, is KAGVTQTPRYLIKTRGQQVTLSCSPISGHRSVSWYQQTPGQGLQFLFEYFSETQRNKGNFPGRFSGRQFSNSRSEMNVSTLELGDSALYLCASSLDGPDYGYTFGSGTRLTVV.

In this sample, this clonotype turned up many times. This chain links TRBV3-1 with TRBJ2-3, with D uncertain. V lost 7 bases and J lost 4, with 12 bases in between. Germline V lookup: CDR1 LGHDT, CDR2 YNNKEL (reference sequence). The CDR3 loop spans 13 amino acids. CDR3 amino acids: CASNLNRADTQYF. CDR3 bases: TGTGCCAGCAACCTAAACCGAGCAGATACGCAGTATTTT.

Details on this clonotype: This sequence may be a read error, since a much larger clone differs from it by one base. This chain uses TRBV7-3 with TRBJ2-7, with TRBD1 identical over 8 bases. There are 17 residues in the CDR3. The V segment lost 5 bases and the J segment 2 bases; nucleotides outside the gene matches: 14. Germline loops: CDR1 SGHTA, CDR2 FQGTGA. CDR3 nucleotides: TGTGCCAGCAGCCCCCGGTTGGGGGACAGGAGCGCCTACGAGCAGTACTTC. Translated: CASSPRLGDRSAYEQYF.

Many counts were recorded for this clonotype. The chain is built from TRBV7-6 and TRBJ1-2; no clear D gene. The CDR3 spans 16 residues. V lost 5 bases to trimming and J lost 0 bases, with 16 bases between them. The germline gives CDR1 SGHVS, CDR2 FNYEAQ. The CDR3 protein is CASSGRAGPANYGYTF. As DNA, the CDR3 is TGTGCCAGCAGCGGTAGGGCGGGCCCAGCTAACTATGGCTACACCTTC.

The rearrangement joins TRBV28 to TRBJ2-3; unclear D gene. Per the germline V gene, CDR1 is MDHEN and CDR2 is SYDVKM. V lost 7 bases and J 5 bases, leaving 13 bases between the germline ends. The CDR3 runs to 13 residues. For the CDR3, the DNA is TGTGCCAGCACCCTTGGGCCAAAAGATACGCAGTATTTT. Translation: CASTLGPKDTQYF.